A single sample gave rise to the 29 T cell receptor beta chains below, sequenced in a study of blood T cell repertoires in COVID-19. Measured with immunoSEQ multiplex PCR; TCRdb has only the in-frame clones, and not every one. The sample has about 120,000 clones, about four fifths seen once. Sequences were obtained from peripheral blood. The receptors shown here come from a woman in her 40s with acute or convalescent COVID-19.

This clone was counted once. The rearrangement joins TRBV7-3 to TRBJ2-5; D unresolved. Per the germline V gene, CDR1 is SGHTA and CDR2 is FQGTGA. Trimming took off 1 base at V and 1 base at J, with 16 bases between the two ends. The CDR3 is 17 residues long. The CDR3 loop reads CASSLSIPGPSQETQYF. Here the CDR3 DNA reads TGTGCCAGCAGCTTAAGCATTCCAGGCCCGTCCCAAGAGACCCAGTACTTC.

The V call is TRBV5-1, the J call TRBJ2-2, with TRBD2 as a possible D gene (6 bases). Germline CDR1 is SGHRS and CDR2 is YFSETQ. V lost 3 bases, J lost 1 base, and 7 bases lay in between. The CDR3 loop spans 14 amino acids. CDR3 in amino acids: CASSYGGNTGELFF. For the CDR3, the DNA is TGCGCCAGCAGCTACGGGGGGAACACCGGGGAGCTGTTTTTT.

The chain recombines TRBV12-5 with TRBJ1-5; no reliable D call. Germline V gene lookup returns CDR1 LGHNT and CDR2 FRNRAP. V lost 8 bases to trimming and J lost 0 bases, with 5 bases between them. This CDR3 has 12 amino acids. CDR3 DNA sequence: TGTGCTAGTTCCCATAGCAATCAGCCCCAGCATTTT. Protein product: CASSHSNQPQHF.

CDR3: CASSLRQGLAPTDTQYF. In nucleotides, the CDR3 is TGTGCCAGCAGCTTGCGCCAAGGACTAGCTCCCACAGATACGCAGTATTTT. The V and J genes are TRBV5-8 and TRBJ2-3; 8 nucleotides align to TRBD2. The length of the CDR3 is 17 residues. Germline V gene data show CDR1 as SGHTS and CDR2 as YDEGEE. Trimming took 1 base from V and 2 from J; bases not matched to a gene: 9.

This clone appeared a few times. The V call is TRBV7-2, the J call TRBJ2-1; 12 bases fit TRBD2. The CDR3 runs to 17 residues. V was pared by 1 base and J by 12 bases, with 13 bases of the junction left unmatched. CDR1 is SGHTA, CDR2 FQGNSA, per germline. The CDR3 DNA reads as TGTGCCAGCAGCTTAGGGACTAGCGGGGTTCAGGTCCCCGGGCAGTTCTTC. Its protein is CASSLGTSGVQVPGQFF. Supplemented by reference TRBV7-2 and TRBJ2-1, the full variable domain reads GAGVSQSPSNKVTEKGKDVELRCDPISGHTALYWYRQSLGQGLEFLIYFQGNSAPDKSGLPSDRFSAERTGGSVSTLTIQRTQQEDSAVYLCASSLGTSGVQVPGQFFGPGTRLTVL.

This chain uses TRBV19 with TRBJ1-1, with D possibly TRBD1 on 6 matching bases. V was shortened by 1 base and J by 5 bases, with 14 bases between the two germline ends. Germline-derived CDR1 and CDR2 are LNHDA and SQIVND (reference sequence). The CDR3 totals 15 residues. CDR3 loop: CASSIGTEGRTEAFF. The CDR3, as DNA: TGTGCCAGTAGTATAGGGACAGAAGGTAGAACTGAAGCTTTCTTT.

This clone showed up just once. In DNA, the CDR3 is TGTGCCTGGAGTGTACGGCAGGGGGCTGGCTACACCTTC. Protein sequence: CAWSVRQGAGYTF. The chain carries TRBV30 and TRBJ1-2; 8 bases line up with TRBD1. V was pared by 0 bases and J by 7 bases, with 4 bases of the junction left unmatched. The CDR3 loop spans 13 amino acids. The germline CDR1 and CDR2 sequences are GTSNPN and SVGIG (reference sequence).

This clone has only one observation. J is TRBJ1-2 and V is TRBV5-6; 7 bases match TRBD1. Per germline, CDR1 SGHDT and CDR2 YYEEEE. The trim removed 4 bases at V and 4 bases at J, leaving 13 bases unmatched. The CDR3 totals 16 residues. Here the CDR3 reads CASSPYPGGSLYGYTF. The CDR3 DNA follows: TGTGCCAGCAGCCCATATCCAGGGGGATCCCTCTATGGCTACACCTTC.

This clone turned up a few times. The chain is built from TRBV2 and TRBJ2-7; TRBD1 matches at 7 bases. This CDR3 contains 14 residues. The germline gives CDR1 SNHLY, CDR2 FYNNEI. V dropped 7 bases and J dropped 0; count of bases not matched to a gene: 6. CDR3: CASKKTGDSYEQYF. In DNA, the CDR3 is TGTGCCAGCAAGAAAACAGGGGACTCCTACGAGCAGTACTTC.

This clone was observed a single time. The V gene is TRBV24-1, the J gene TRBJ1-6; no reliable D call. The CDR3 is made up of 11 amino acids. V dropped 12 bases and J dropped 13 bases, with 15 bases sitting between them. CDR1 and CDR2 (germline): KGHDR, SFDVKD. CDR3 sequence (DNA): TGTGCCCCCCACAGTTCCTTCCCCCTCCACTTT. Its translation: CAPHSSFPLHF.

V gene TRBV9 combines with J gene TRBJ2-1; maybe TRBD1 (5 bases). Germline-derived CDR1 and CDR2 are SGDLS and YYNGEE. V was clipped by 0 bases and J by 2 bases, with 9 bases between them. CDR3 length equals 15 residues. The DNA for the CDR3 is TGTGCCAGCAGCGTAGAATCAGGGACCTACAATGAGCAGTTCTTC. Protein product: CASSVESGTYNEQFF.

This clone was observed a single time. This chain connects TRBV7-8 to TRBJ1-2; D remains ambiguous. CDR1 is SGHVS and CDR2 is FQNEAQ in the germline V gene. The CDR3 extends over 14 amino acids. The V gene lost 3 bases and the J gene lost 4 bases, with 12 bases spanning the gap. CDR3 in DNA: TGTGCCAGCAGCTTCCCCTTAGTAAGCTATGGCTACACCTTC. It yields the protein CASSFPLVSYGYTF.

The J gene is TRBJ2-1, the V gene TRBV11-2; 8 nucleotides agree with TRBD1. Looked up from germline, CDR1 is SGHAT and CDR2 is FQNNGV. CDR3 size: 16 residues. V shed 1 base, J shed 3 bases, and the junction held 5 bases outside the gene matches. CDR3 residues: CASSLGAGGFYNEQFF. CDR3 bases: TGTGCCAGCAGCTTAGGGGCAGGGGGCTTCTACAATGAGCAGTTCTTC.

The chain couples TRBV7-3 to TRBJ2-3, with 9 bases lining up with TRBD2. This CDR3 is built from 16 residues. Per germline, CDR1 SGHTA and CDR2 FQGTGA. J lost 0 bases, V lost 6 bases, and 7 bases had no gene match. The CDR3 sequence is CASRKSGGTSTDTQYF. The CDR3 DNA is TGTGCCAGCAGGAAAAGCGGGGGGACGAGCACAGATACGCAGTATTTT.

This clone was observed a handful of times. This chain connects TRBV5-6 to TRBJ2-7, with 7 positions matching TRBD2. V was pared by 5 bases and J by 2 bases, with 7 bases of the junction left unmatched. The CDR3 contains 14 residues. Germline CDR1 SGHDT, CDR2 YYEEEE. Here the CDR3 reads CASSYTGGTYEQYF. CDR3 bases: TGTGCCAGCAGTTACACGGGAGGCACCTACGAGCAGTACTTC.

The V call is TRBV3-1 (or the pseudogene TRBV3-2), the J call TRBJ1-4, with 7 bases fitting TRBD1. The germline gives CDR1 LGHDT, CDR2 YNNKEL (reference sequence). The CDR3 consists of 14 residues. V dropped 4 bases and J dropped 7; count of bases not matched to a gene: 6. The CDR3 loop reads CASSRTGWGEKLFF. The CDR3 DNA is TGTGCCAGCAGCCGGACAGGTTGGGGTGAAAAACTGTTTTTT.

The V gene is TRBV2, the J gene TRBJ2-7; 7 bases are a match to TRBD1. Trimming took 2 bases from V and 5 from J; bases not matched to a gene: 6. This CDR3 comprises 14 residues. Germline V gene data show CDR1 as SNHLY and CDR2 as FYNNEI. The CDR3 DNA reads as TGTGCCAGCAGTGAATTAGGGGGCCGAGACGAGCAGTACTTC. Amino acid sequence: CASSELGGRDEQYF.

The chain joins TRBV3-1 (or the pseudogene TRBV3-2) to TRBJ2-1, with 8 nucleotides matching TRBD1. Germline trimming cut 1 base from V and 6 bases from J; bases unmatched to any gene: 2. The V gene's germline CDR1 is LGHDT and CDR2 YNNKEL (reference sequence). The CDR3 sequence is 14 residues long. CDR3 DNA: TGTGCCAGCAGCCAAGGGACAGGGAGCAATGAGCAGTTCTTC. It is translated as CASSQGTGSNEQFF.

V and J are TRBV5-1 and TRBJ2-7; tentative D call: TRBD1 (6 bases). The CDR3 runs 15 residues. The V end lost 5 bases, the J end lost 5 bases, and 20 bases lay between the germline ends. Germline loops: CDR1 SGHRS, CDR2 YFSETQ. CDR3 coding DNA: TGCGCCAGCAGTATCCGACAGGCACGGTACGACGAGCAGTACTTC. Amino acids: CASSIRQARYDEQYF.

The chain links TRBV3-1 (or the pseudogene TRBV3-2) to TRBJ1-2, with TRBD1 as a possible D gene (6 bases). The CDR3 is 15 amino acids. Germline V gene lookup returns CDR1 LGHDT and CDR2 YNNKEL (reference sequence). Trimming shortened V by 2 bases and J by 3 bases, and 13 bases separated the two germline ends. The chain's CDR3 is CASSQNQGQDYGYTF. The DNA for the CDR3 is TGTGCCAGCAGCCAAAATCAGGGGCAGGACTATGGCTACACCTTC.

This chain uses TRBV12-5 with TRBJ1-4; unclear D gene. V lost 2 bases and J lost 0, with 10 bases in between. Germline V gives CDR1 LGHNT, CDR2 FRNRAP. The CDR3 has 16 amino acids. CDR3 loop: CASGLTRLTTNEKLFF. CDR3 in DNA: TGTGCTAGTGGTTTGACACGCCTTACAACTAATGAAAAACTGTTTTTT.

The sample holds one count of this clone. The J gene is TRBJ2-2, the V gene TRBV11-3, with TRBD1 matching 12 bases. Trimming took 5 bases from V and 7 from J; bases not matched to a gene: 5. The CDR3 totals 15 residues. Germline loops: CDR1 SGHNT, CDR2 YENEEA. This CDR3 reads CASSRGDRGHGELFF. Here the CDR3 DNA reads TGTGCCAGCAGCCGGGGGGACAGGGGGCACGGGGAGCTGTTTTTT.

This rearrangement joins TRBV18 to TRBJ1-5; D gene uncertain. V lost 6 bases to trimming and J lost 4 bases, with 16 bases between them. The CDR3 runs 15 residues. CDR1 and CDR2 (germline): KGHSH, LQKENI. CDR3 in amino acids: CASSSGMSGNQPQHF. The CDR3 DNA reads TGTGCCAGCTCCTCGGGAATGAGTGGGAATCAGCCCCAGCATTTT.

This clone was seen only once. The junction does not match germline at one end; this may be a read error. The CDR3 is CASSYSETGYAYTF. CDR3 bases: TGTGCCAGCAGTTACTCCGAGACAGGATATGCCTACACCTTC. This sequence joins TRBV6-2 or TRBV6-3 and TRBJ1-2; TRBD1 might be the D (6 bases). Germline loops: CDR1 MNHEY, CDR2 SVGEGT. The CDR3 covers 14 residues.

The CDR3 sequence: CASSVTPTGGNYGYTF. The CDR3 DNA reads as TGTGCCAGCAGCGTAACCCCTACGGGGGGGAACTATGGCTACACCTTC. The chain carries TRBV9 and TRBJ1-2, with a tentative D call TRBD1 (5 bases). V was trimmed by 1 base and J by 2 bases, leaving 15 bases between them. This CDR3 spans 16 amino acids. CDR1 is SGDLS, CDR2 YYNGEE, per germline.

The chain's CDR3 is CASSREGNSGNTIYF. The CDR3 region has the DNA TGTGCCAGCAGTCGGGAGGGGAACTCTGGAAACACCATATATTTT. This chain uses TRBV9 with TRBJ1-3; maybe TRBD1 (5 bases). The CDR3 extends over 15 amino acids. The V gene's germline CDR1 is SGDLS and CDR2 YYNGEE. V lost 5 bases and J 0 bases, leaving 12 bases between the germline ends.

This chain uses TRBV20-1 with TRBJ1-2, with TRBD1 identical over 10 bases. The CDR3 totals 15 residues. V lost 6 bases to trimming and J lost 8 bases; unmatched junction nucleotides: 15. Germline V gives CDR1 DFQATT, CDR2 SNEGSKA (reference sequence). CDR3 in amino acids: CSASGTGAKKWGYTF. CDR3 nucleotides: TGCAGTGCGAGTGGGACAGGGGCAAAAAAATGGGGCTACACCTTC.

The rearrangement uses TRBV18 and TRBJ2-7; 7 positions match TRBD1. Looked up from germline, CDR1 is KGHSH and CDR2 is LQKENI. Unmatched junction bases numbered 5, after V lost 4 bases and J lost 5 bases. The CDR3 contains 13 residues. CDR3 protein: CASSHKTGDEQYF. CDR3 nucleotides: TGTGCCAGCTCACACAAAACAGGGGACGAGCAGTACTTC.

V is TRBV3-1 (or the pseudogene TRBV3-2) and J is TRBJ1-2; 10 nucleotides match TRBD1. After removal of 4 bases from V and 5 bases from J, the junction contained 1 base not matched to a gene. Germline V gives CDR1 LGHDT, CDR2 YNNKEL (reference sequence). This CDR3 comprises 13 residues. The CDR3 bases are TGTGCCAGCAGCCCGGGACAGGGGTATGGCTACACCTTC. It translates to CASSPGQGYGYTF.